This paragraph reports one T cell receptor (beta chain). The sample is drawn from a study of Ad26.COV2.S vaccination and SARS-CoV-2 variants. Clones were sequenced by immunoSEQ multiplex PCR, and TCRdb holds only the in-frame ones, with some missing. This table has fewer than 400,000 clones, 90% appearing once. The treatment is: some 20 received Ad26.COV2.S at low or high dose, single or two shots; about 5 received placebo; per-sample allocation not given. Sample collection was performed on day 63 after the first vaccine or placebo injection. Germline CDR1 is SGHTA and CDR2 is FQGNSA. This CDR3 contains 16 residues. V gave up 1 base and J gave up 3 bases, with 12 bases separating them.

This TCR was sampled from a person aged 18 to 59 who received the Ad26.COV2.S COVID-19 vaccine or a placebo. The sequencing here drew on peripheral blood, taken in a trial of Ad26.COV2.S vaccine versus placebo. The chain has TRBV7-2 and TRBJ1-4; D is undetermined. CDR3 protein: CASSLVEGKANEKLFF. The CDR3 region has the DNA TGTGCCAGCAGCTTAGTCGAGGGCAAGGCTAATGAAAAACTGTTTTTT.